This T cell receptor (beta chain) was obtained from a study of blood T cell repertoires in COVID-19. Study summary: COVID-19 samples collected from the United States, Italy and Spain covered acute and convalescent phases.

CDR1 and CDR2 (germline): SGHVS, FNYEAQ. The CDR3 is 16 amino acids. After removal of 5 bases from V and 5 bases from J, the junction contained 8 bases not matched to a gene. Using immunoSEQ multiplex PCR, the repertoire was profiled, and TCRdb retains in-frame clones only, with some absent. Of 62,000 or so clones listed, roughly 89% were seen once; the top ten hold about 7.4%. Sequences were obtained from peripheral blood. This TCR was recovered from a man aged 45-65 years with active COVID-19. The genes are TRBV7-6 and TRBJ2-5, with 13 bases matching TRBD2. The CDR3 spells CASSLTSGGARETQYF. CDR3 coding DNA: TGTGCCAGCAGCCTAACTAGCGGGGGGGCCCGGGAGACCCAGTACTTC.